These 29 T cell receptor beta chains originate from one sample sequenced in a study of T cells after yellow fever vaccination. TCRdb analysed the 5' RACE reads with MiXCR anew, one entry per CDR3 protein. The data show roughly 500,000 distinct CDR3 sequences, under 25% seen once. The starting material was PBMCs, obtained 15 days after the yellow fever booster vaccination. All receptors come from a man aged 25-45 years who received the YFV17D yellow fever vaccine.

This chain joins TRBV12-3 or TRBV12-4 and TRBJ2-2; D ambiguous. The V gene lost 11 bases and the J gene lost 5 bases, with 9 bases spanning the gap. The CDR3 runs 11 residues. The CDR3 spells CAGGATGELFF. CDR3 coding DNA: TGTGCCGGCGGAGCGACCGGGGAGCTGTTTTTT.

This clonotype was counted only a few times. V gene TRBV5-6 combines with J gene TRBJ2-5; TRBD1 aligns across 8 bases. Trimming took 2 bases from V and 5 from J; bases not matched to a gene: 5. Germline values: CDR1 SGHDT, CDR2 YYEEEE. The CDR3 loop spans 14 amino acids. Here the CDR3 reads CASSFGRGLETQYF. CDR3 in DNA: TGTGCCAGCAGCTTTGGCAGGGGGCTTGAGACCCAGTACTTC.

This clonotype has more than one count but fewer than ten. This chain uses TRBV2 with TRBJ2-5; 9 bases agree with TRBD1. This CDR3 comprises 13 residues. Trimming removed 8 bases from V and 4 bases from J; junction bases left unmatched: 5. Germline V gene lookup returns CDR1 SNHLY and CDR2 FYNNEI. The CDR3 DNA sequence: TGTGCCAGCGGACAGGGGAATCGAGAGACCCAGTACTTC. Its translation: CASGQGNRETQYF.

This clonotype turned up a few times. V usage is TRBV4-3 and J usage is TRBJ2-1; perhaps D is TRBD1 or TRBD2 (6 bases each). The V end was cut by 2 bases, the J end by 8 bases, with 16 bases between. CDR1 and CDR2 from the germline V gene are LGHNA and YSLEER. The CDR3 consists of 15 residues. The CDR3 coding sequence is TGCGCCAGCAGCCAATCACCGGGGGCTGCGGATGAGCAGTTCTTC. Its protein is CASSQSPGAADEQFF.

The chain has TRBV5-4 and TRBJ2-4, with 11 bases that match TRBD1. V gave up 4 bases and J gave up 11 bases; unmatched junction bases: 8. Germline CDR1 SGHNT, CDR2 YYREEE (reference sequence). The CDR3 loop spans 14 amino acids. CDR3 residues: CASSPDRGLSVQYF. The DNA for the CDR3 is TGTGCCAGCAGCCCGGACAGGGGGCTGTCAGTTCAGTACTTC.

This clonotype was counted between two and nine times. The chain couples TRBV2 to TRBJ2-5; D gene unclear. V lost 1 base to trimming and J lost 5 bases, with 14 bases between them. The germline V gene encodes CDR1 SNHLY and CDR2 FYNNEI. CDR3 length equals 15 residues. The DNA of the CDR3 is TGTGCCAGCAGTGAAGTATTGACCACCCCGGAGACCCAGTACTTC. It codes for CASSEVLTTPETQYF.

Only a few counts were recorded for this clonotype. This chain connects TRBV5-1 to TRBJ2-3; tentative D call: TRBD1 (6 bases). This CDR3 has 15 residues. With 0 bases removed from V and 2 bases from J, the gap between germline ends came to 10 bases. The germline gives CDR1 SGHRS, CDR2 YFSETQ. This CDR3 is CASSLGGTNTDTQYF. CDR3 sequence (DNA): TGCGCCAGCAGCTTGGGTGGGACAAACACAGATACGCAGTATTTT.

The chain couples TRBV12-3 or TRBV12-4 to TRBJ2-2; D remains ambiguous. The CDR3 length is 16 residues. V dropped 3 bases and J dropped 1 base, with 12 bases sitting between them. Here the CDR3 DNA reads TGTGCCAGCAGTTTGGACGGCCGCCTGAACACCGGGGAGCTGTTTTTT. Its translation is CASSLDGRLNTGELFF.

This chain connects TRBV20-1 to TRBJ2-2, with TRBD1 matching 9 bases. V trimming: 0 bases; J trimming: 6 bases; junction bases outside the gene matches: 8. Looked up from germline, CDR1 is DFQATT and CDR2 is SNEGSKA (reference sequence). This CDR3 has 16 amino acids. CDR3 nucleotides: TGCAGTGCTAGAGATTCTACAGGGGGCGCACCCGGGGAGCTGTTTTTT. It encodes CSARDSTGGAPGELFF.

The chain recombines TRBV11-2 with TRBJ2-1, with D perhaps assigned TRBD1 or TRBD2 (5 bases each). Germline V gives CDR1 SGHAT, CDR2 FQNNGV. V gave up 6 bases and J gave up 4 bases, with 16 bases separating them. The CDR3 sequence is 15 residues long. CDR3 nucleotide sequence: TGTGCCAGCAGTCAAAGGGACGGACCGTACAATGAGCAGTTCTTC. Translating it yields CASSQRDGPYNEQFF.

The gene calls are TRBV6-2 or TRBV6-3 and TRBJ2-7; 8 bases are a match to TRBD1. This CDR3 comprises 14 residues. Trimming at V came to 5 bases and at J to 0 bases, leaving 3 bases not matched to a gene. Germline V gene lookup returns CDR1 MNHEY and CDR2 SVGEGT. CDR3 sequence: CASSPTGVSYEQYF. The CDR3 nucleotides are TGTGCCAGCAGTCCGACAGGGGTCTCCTACGAGCAGTACTTC.

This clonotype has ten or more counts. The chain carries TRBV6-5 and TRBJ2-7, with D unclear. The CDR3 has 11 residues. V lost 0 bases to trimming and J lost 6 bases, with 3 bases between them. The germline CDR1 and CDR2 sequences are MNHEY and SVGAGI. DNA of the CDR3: TGTGCCAGCAGTTACTCTCGCGAGCAGTACTTC. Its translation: CASSYSREQYF.

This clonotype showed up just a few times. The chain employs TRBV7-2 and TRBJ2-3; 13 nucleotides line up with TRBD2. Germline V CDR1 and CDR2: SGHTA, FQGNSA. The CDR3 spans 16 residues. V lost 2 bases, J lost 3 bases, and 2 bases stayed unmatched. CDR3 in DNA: TGTGCCAGCAGCTTACGGACTAGCGGGAGAACAGATACGCAGTATTTT. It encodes CASSLRTSGRTDTQYF.

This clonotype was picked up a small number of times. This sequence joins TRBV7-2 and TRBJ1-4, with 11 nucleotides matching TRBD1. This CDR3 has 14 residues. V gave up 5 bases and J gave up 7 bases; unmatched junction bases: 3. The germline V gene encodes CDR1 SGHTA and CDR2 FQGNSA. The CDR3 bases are TGTGCCAGCAGCCGGACAGGGGGCCGTGAAAAACTGTTTTTT. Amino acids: CASSRTGGREKLFF.

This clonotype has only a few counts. The CDR3 sequence is CASSSLYGAGNQMSKFF. The DNA for the CDR3 is TGCGCCAGCAGCTCCCTCTACGGGGCCGGGAATCAAATGAGCAAGTTCTTC. The rearrangement links TRBV5-1 to TRBJ2-1; D is tentatively TRBD1 or TRBD2 (5 bases each). This CDR3 region has 17 residues. Germline V gene sequence: CDR1 SGHRS, CDR2 YFSETQ. The V gene lost 3 bases and the J gene lost 14 bases, with 30 bases spanning the gap.

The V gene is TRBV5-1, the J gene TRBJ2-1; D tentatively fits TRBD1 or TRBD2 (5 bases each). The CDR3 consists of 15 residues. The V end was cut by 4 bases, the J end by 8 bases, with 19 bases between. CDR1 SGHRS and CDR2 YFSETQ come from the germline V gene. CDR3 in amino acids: CASSIQAEVGDEQFF. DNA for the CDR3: TGCGCCAGCAGCATCCAAGCGGAGGTAGGGGATGAGCAGTTCTTC.

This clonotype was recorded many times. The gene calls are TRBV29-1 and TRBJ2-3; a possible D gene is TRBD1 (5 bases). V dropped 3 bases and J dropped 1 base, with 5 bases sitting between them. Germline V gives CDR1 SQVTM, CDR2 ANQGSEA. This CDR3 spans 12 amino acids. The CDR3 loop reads CSVDRGTDTQYF. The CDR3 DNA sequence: TGCAGCGTTGACAGGGGCACAGATACGCAGTATTTT.

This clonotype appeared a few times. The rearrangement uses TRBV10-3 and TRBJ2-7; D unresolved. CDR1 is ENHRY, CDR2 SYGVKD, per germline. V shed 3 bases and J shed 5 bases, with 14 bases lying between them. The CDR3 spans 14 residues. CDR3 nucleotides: TGTGCCATCAGTGACCGAAGTGGTGGAGACGAGCAGTACTTC. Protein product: CAISDRSGGDEQYF.

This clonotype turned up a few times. The CDR3 coding sequence is TGTGCCAGCAGCGCGACAGGGTCAAGTCAGCCCCAGCATTTT. Residues: CASSATGSSQPQHF. This chain uses TRBV7-2 with TRBJ1-5; 7 nucleotides agree with TRBD1. J gave up 6 bases and V 5 bases, and 7 bases lay outside the gene matches. CDR1 is SGHTA and CDR2 is FQGNSA in the germline V gene. The CDR3 covers 14 residues.

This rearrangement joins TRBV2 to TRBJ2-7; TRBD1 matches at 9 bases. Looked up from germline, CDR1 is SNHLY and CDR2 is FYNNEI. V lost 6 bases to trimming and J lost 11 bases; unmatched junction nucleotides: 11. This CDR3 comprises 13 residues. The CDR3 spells CASSAGTGSREYF. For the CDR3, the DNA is TGTGCCAGCAGCGCCGGGACAGGGAGCAGGGAGTACTTC.

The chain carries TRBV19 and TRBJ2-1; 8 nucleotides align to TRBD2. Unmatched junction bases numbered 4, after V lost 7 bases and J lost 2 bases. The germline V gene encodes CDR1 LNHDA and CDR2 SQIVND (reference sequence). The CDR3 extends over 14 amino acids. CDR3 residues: CASNTGGPYNEQFF. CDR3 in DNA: TGTGCCAGTAATACGGGAGGGCCCTACAATGAGCAGTTCTTC.

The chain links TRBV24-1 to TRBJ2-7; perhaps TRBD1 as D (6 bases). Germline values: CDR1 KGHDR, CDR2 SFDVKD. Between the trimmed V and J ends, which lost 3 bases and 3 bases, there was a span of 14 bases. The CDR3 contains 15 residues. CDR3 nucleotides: TGTGCCACCAGTGATCAACAGGGTTACTTCTACGAGCAGTACTTC. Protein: CATSDQQGYFYEQYF.

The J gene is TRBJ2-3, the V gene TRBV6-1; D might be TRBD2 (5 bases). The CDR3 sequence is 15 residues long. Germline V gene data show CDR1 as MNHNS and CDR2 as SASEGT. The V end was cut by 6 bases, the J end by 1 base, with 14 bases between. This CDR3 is CASRKAARGTDTQYF. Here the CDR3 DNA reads TGTGCCAGCAGAAAAGCGGCGCGGGGCACAGATACGCAGTATTTT.

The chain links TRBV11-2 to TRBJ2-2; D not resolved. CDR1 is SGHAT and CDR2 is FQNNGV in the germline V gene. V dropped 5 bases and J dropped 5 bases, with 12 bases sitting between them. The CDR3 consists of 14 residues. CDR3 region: CASSLYKATGELFF. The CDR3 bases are TGTGCCAGCAGCCTGTATAAGGCGACCGGGGAGCTGTTTTTT.

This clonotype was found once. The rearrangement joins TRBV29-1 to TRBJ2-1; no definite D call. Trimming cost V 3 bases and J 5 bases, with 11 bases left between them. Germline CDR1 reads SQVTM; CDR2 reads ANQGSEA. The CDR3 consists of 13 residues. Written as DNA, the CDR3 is TGCAGCGTTGAGGTTAGCAGAAACAATGAGCAGTTCTTC. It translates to CSVEVSRNNEQFF.

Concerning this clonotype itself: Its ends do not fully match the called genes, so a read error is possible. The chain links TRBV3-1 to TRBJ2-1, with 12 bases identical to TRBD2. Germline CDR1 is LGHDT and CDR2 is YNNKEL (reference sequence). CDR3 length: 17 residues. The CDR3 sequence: CARSPYRTSGKLNEQFF. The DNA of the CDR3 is TGTGCCAGAAGCCCGTACAGGACTAGCGGGAAGTTGAATGAGCAGTTCTTC.

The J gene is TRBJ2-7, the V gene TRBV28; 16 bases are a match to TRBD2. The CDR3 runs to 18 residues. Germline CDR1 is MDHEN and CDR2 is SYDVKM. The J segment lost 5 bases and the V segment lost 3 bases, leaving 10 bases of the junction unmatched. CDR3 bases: TGTGCCAGCAGTTTCTTCGATGGGACTAGCGGGAGGGGGGACGAGCAGTACTTC. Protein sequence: CASSFFDGTSGRGDEQYF. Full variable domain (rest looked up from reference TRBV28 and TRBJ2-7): DVKVTQSSRYLVKRTGEKVFLECVQDMDHENMFWYRQDPGLGLRLIYFSYDVKMKEKGDIPEGYSVSREKKERFSLILESASTNQTSMYLCASSFFDGTSGRGDEQYFGPGTRLTVT.

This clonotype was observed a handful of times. CDR3 amino acids: CASSLAVNQPQHF. The CDR3 DNA is TGTGCCAGCAGCTTGGCGGTAAATCAGCCCCAGCATTTT. This chain joins TRBV5-5 and TRBJ1-5; D is uncertain. CDR3 length: 13 residues. The germline V gene encodes CDR1 SGHKS and CDR2 YYEKEE (reference sequence). V was clipped by 0 bases and J by 4 bases, with 5 bases between them.

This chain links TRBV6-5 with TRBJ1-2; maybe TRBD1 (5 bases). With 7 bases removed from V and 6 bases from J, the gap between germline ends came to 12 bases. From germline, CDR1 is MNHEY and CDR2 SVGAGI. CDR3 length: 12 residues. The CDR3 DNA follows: TGTGCCAGCAAGTGGGGGAAGGATGGCTACACCTTC. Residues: CASKWGKDGYTF.